This T cell receptor (beta chain) was recorded in a study of memory CD4+ T cells and cytomegalovirus serostatus. Study-wide context: Healthy Belgian adult donors included roughly ten CMV-positive and around 25 CMV-negative people.

The data were produced by immunoSEQ multiplex PCR, yet TCRdb's version contains in-frame clones alone and is incomplete. The sample contains 56,000 or so clones, roughly four fifths of which appear only once. This clone was detected once. As yet, its antigen is unknown. Findings of the study overall: About two fifths of the roughly 150 known CMV-associated TCRbeta sequences appeared in CD4+ memory. Repertoires predicted CMV serostatus with median bootstrapped AUC of approximately 0.95.

CDR3 length equals 15 residues. CDR1 is LNHDA and CDR2 is SQIVND in the germline V gene (reference sequence). V gave up 1 base and J gave up 7 bases, with 16 bases separating them. The sort gate was single viable CD3+CD4+CD8-CD45RO+ cells for memory CD4+ T cells. CD4+ T cells were isolated by positive magnetic selection. The sample taken for sequencing was memory CD4+ T cells from blood. The TCR was taken from an adult in good health and CMV-seronegative. The chain uses TRBV19 and TRBJ1-2; the D gene is possibly TRBD1 (5 bases). CDR3 protein: CASSIAVGGAGGYTF. The CDR3 nucleotides read TGTGCCAGTAGTATAGCTGTTGGAGGGGCTGGTGGCTACACCTTC.